This entry lists 20 T cell receptor beta chains sequenced from one sample in a study of OX40 agonist ivuxolimab in advanced cancers. The repertoire was sequenced with immunoSEQ multiplex PCR; TCRdb's copy has only in-frame clones and lacks some. The data show some 45,000 clones, around 92% seen once. The material sequenced was CD4+ or CD8+ T cells sorted from blood, taken in a trial of the OX40 agonist ivuxolimab. These receptors were collected from an adult with an advanced solid tumor such as melanoma, head and neck, liver or kidney cancer.

The V call is TRBV7-6, the J call TRBJ2-3, with D tentatively TRBD1 (6 bases). There are 15 residues in the CDR3. V lost 2 bases and J 2 bases, leaving 11 bases between the germline ends. Germline V gives CDR1 SGHVS, CDR2 FNYEAQ. The CDR3 sequence: CASSLSRTDTDTQYF. The CDR3 nucleotides are TGTGCCAGCAGCTTATCCCGGACAGACACAGATACGCAGTATTTT.

J is TRBJ1-3 and V is TRBV10-3; D call uncertain. The CDR3 is made up of 16 amino acids. The germline V gene has CDR1 ENHRY and CDR2 SYGVKD. V dropped 5 bases and J dropped 0 bases, with 14 bases sitting between them. The chain's CDR3 is CAISLWTPSSGNTIYF. The DNA for the CDR3 is TGTGCCATCAGTTTATGGACGCCCAGCTCTGGAAACACCATATATTTT.

The chain recombines TRBV5-1 with TRBJ2-2, with 7 bases lining up with TRBD1. With 9 bases clipped from V and 4 bases from J, the junction kept 9 bases outside the gene matches. This CDR3 has 14 amino acids. CDR1 is SGHRS and CDR2 is YFSETQ in the germline V gene. CDR3 sequence reads: CATRPWDSTGELFF. CDR3 coding DNA: TGCGCCACCCGCCCATGGGACAGCACCGGGGAGCTGTTTTTT.

The V gene is TRBV27, the J gene TRBJ2-7, with D tentatively TRBD1 or TRBD2 (5 bases each). CDR1 is MNHEY, CDR2 SMNVEV, per germline (reference sequence). The CDR3 is 10 amino acids. V was trimmed by 8 bases and J by 9 bases, leaving 11 bases between them. CDR3 amino acids: CASGPGRQYF. The CDR3 nucleotides read TGTGCCAGCGGACCGGGACGGCAGTACTTC.

The V call is TRBV27, the J call TRBJ2-3; perhaps D is TRBD1 or TRBD2 (5 bases each). Germline V gene data show CDR1 as MNHEY and CDR2 as SMNVEV (reference sequence). This CDR3 has 14 residues. V was clipped by 2 bases and J by 2 bases, with 8 bases between them. The CDR3 nucleotides read TGTGCCAGCAGTTTAGTGGGGGTCACAGATACGCAGTATTTT. Translating it yields CASSLVGVTDTQYF.

This clone was found once. The chain is built from TRBV6-1 and TRBJ2-7; 9 bases are a match to TRBD2. Germline values: CDR1 MNHNS, CDR2 SASEGT. The CDR3 is made up of 15 amino acids. J gave up 0 bases and V 0 bases, and 0 bases lay outside the gene matches. CDR3 bases: TGTGCCAGCAGTGAAGCTAGCGGGAGCTCCTACGAGCAGTACTTC. It specifies CASSEASGSSYEQYF.

This rearrangement joins TRBV2 to TRBJ2-1, with TRBD2 identical over 11 bases. With 2 bases clipped from V and 1 base from J, the junction kept 4 bases outside the gene matches. The germline V gene encodes CDR1 SNHLY and CDR2 FYNNEI. The CDR3 is 17 residues long. The CDR3 here is CASSELAGGQSYNEQFF. The CDR3 nucleotides read TGTGCCAGCAGTGAACTAGCGGGGGGCCAGTCCTACAATGAGCAGTTCTTC.

The rearrangement joins TRBV13 to TRBJ2-1; D is perhaps TRBD1 (6 bases). Trimming stripped 5 bases from V and 8 bases from J, with 13 bases between. The CDR3 extends over 13 amino acids. The germline V gene has CDR1 PRHDT and CDR2 FYEKMQ (reference sequence). Written as DNA, the CDR3 is TGTGCCAGCAGCCCACCTCCAGGGGATGAGCAGTTCTTC. Translating gives CASSPPPGDEQFF.

The CDR3 protein is CSVEGLYEQYF. The CDR3, as DNA: TGCAGCGTTGAAGGACTGTACGAGCAGTACTTC. The V gene is TRBV29-1, the J gene TRBJ2-7; D ambiguous. CDR1 SQVTM and CDR2 ANQGSEA come from the germline V gene. Trimming stripped 1 base from V and 4 bases from J, with 5 bases between. The CDR3 sequence is 11 residues long.

V gene TRBV7-2 combines with J gene TRBJ2-7; tentative D call: TRBD2 (5 bases). Trimming took 1 base from V and 3 from J, leaving 7 bases between them. Germline CDR1 SGHTA, CDR2 FQGNSA. CDR3 size: 13 residues. The CDR3 loop is CASSLVRVYEQYF. The CDR3 nucleotides read TGTGCCAGCAGCTTAGTGCGGGTCTACGAGCAGTACTTC.

The rearrangement joins TRBV6-1 to TRBJ2-2; D unclear. CDR1 is MNHNS and CDR2 is SASEGT in the germline V gene. V gave up 5 bases and J gave up 3 bases, with 13 bases separating them. The CDR3 has 15 amino acids. CDR3 sequence reads: CASSSGVVDTGELFF. DNA of the CDR3: TGTGCCAGCAGTTCGGGCGTAGTTGACACCGGGGAGCTGTTTTTT.

This chain uses TRBV6-6 with TRBJ2-1; TRBD2 agrees at 11 bases. The CDR3 runs to 14 residues. V shed 7 bases and J 7 bases; nucleotides not matched to a gene: 6. CDR1 MNHNY and CDR2 SVGAGI come from the germline V gene (reference sequence). CDR3 in amino acids: CASKGTSGNNEQFF. DNA of the CDR3: TGTGCCAGCAAAGGGACTAGCGGAAATAATGAGCAGTTCTTC.

Here the CDR3 reads CASNGSPLHF. The CDR3 DNA follows: TGTGCCAGCAACGGGTCACCCCTCCACTTT. The chain carries TRBV6-1 and TRBJ1-6; no clear D. V was clipped by 7 bases and J by 10 bases, with 5 bases between them. Germline CDR1 and CDR2: MNHNS and SASEGT. The CDR3 contains 10 residues.

This clone was counted a single time. The chain has TRBV7-6 and TRBJ1-6, with TRBD1 identical over 7 bases. V was pared by 1 base and J by 7 bases, with 7 bases of the junction left unmatched. Per germline, CDR1 SGHVS and CDR2 FNYEAQ. CDR3 length: 16 residues. CDR3 sequence (DNA): TGTGCCAGCAGCTTAGAATTAGGGGGCCAAAATTCACCCCTCCACTTT. This encodes CASSLELGGQNSPLHF.

Note on this clone: The same CDR3 can be traced to other DNA sequences in this sample. The rearrangement joins TRBV5-1 to TRBJ2-7; D not certain. Trimming took 3 bases from V and 3 from J, leaving 4 bases between them. CDR1 is SGHRS, CDR2 YFSETQ, per germline. The CDR3 has 11 amino acids. The CDR3 DNA follows: TGCGCCAGCAGCTCCAGCTACGAGCAGTACTTC. It translates to CASSSSYEQYF.

This chain links TRBV10-3 with TRBJ1-2, with 7 bases identical to TRBD1. This CDR3 comprises 16 residues. The ends lost 4 bases at V and 0 bases at J; junction bases unmatched: 8. The germline gives CDR1 ENHRY, CDR2 SYGVKD. The chain's CDR3 is CAISGRTGTPNYGYTF. The CDR3 DNA reads as TGTGCCATCAGTGGCAGGACAGGAACTCCTAACTATGGCTACACCTTC.

This chain connects TRBV2 to TRBJ2-1, with 9 nucleotides matching TRBD2. CDR3 size: 17 residues. J lost 4 bases, V lost 5 bases, and 12 bases had no gene match. CDR1 is SNHLY, CDR2 FYNNEI, per germline. DNA of the CDR3: TGTGCCAGCAGTCCTTCGGCTCGCCTAGCGGGGTACAATGAGCAGTTCTTC. Amino acids: CASSPSARLAGYNEQFF.

The chain has TRBV7-3 and TRBJ2-3; TRBD2 agrees at 10 bases. This CDR3 spans 15 amino acids. Germline values: CDR1 SGHTA, CDR2 FQGTGA. With V trimmed by 5 bases and J by 4 bases, 6 bases remained unmatched. DNA of the CDR3: TGTGCCAGCAGCCGTAGCGGGGGGAGCGCAGATACGCAGTATTTT. As protein: CASSRSGGSADTQYF.

The rearrangement links TRBV7-9 to TRBJ2-1; no clear D gene. V was cut by 4 bases and J by 9 bases, with 10 bases left in between. Germline assignment: CDR1 SEHNR and CDR2 FQNEAQ (reference sequence). CDR3 length equals 12 residues. CDR3 region: CASSSHVREQFF. CDR3 bases: TGTGCCAGCAGCTCACACGTCCGTGAGCAGTTCTTC.

V usage is TRBV20-1 and J usage is TRBJ2-7; TRBD1 matches 7 bases. CDR1 is DFQATT, CDR2 SNEGSKA, per germline (reference sequence). The CDR3 spans 11 residues. J lost 4 bases, V lost 5 bases, and 2 bases had no gene match. CDR3 region: CSAPGQYEQYF. CDR3 DNA sequence: TGCAGTGCTCCGGGACAGTACGAGCAGTACTTC.